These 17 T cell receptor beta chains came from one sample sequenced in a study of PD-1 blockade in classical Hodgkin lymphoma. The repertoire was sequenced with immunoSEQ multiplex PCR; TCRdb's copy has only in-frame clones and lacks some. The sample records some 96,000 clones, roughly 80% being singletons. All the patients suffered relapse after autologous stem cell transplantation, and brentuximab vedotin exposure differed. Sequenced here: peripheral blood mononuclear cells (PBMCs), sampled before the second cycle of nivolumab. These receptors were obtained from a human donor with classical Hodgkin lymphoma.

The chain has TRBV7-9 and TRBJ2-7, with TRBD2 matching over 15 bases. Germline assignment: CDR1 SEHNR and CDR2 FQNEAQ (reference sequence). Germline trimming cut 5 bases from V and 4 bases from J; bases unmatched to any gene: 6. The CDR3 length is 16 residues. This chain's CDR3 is CASSPGLAGGPYEQYF. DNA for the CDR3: TGTGCCAGCAGCCCCGGACTAGCGGGAGGGCCGTACGAGCAGTACTTC.

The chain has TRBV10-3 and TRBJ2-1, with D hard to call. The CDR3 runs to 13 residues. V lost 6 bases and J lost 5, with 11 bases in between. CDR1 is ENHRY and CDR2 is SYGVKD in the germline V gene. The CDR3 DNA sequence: TGTGCCATCAGACCGGATTCAGACAATGAGCAGTTCTTC. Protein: CAIRPDSDNEQFF.

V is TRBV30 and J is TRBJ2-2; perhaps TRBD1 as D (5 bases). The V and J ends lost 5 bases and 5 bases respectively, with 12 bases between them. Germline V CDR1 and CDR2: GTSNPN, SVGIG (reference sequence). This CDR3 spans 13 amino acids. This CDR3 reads CAWALQGTGELFF. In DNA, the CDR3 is TGTGCCTGGGCCCTGCAGGGAACCGGGGAGCTGTTTTTT.

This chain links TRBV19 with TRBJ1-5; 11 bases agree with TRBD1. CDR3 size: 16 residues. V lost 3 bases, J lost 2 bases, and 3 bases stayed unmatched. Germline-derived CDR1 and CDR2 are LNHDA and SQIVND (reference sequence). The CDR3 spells CASSIRTGGGNQPQHF. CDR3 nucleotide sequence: TGTGCCAGTAGTATTCGGACAGGGGGCGGCAATCAGCCCCAGCATTTT. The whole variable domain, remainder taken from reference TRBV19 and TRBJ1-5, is DGGITQSPKYLFRKEGQNVTLSCEQNLNHDAMYWYRQDPGQGLRLIYYSQIVNDFQKGDIAEGYSVSREKKESFPLTVTSAQKNPTAFYLCASSIRTGGGNQPQHFGDGTRLSIL.

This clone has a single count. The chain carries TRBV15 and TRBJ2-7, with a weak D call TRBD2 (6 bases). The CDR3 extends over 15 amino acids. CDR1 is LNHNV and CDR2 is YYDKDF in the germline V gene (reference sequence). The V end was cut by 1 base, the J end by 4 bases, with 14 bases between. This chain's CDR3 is CATSRATDGGYEQYF. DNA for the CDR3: TGTGCCACCAGCAGAGCTACGGATGGGGGGTACGAGCAGTACTTC.

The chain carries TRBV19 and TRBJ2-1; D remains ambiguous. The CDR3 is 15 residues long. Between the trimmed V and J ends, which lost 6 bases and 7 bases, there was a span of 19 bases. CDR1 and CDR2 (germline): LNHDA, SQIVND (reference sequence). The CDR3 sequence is CASSYGTMDVNEQFF. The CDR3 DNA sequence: TGTGCCAGTAGCTACGGAACGATGGACGTAAATGAGCAGTTCTTC.

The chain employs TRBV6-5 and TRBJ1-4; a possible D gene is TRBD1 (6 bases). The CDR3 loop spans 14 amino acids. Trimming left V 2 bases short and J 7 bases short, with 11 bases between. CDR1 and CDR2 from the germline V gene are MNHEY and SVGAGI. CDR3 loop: CASSYREGGEKLFF. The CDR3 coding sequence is TGTGCCAGCAGTTACAGGGAAGGGGGTGAAAAACTGTTTTTT.

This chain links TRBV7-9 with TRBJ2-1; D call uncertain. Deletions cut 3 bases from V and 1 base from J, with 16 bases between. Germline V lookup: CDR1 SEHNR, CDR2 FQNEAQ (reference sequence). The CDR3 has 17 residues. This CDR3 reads CASSFSERHQSYNEQFF. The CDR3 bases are TGTGCCAGCAGCTTTAGTGAGCGACACCAATCCTACAATGAGCAGTTCTTC.

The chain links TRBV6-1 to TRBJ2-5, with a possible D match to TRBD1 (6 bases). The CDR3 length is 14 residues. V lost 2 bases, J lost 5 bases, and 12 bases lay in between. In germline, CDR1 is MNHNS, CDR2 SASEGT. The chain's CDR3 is CASSETGIRETQYF. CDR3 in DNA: TGTGCCAGCAGTGAAACAGGGATCCGTGAGACCCAGTACTTC.

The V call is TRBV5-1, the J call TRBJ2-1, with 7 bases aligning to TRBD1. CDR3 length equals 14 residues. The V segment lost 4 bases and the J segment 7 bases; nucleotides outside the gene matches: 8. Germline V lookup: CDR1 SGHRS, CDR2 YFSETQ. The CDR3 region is CASSRGDRANEQFF. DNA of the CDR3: TGCGCCAGCAGCAGGGGAGACAGGGCGAATGAGCAGTTCTTC.

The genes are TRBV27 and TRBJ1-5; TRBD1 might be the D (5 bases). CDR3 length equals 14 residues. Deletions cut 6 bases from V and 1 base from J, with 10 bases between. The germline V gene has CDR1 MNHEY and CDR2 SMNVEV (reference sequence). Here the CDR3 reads CASRGRQSNQPQHF. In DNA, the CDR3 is TGTGCCAGCAGAGGTCGACAGAGCAATCAGCCCCAGCATTTT.

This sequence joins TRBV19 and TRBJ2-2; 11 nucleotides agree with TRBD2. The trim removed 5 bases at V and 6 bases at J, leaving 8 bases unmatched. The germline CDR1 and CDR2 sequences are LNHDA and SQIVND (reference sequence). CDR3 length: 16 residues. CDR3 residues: CASSSLAGGPSGELFF. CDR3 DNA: TGTGCCAGTAGTTCTTTAGCGGGAGGGCCGTCCGGGGAGCTGTTTTTT.

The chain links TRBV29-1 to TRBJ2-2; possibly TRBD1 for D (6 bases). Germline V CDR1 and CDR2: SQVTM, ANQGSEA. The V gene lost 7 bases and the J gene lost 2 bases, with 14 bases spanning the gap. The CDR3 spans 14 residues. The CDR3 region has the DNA TGCAGCGCCAGGGTGGGGGCCAACACCGGGGAGCTGTTTTTT. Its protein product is CSARVGANTGELFF.

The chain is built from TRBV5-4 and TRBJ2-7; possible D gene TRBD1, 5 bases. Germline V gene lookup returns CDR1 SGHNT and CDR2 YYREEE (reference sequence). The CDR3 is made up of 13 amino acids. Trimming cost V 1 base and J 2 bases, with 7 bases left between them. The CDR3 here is CASSLQGTYEQYF. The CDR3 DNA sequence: TGTGCCAGCAGCTTGCAGGGAACCTACGAGCAGTACTTC. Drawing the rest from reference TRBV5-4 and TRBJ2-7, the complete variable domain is ETGVTQSPTHLIKTRGQQVTLRCSSQSGHNTVSWYQQALGQGPQFIFQYYREEENGRGNFPPRFSGLQFPNYSSELNVNALELDDSALYLCASSLQGTYEQYFGPGTRLTVT.

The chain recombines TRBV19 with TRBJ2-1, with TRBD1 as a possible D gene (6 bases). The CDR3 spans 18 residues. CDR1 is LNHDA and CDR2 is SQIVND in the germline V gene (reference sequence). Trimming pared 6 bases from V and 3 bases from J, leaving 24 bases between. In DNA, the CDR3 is TGTGCCAGTAGCCTCCTCCCCTCGACAGGAAAAAACTACAATGAGCAGTTCTTC. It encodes CASSLLPSTGKNYNEQFF.

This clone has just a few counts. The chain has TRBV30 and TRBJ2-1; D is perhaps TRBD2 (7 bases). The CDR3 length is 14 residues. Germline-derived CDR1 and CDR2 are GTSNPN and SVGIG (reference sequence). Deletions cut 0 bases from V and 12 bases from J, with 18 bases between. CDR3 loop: CAWSVERGGRRQFF. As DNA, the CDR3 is TGTGCCTGGAGTGTAGAGAGGGGGGGGAGACGGCAGTTCTTC.

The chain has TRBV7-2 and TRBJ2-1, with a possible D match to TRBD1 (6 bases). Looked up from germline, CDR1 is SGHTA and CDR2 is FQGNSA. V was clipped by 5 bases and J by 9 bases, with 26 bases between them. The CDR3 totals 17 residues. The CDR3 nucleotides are TGTGCCAGCAGCCACCTTGGGGGCAGGGGCAGGGTAAGTGAGCAGTTCTTC. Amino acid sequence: CASSHLGGRGRVSEQFF.